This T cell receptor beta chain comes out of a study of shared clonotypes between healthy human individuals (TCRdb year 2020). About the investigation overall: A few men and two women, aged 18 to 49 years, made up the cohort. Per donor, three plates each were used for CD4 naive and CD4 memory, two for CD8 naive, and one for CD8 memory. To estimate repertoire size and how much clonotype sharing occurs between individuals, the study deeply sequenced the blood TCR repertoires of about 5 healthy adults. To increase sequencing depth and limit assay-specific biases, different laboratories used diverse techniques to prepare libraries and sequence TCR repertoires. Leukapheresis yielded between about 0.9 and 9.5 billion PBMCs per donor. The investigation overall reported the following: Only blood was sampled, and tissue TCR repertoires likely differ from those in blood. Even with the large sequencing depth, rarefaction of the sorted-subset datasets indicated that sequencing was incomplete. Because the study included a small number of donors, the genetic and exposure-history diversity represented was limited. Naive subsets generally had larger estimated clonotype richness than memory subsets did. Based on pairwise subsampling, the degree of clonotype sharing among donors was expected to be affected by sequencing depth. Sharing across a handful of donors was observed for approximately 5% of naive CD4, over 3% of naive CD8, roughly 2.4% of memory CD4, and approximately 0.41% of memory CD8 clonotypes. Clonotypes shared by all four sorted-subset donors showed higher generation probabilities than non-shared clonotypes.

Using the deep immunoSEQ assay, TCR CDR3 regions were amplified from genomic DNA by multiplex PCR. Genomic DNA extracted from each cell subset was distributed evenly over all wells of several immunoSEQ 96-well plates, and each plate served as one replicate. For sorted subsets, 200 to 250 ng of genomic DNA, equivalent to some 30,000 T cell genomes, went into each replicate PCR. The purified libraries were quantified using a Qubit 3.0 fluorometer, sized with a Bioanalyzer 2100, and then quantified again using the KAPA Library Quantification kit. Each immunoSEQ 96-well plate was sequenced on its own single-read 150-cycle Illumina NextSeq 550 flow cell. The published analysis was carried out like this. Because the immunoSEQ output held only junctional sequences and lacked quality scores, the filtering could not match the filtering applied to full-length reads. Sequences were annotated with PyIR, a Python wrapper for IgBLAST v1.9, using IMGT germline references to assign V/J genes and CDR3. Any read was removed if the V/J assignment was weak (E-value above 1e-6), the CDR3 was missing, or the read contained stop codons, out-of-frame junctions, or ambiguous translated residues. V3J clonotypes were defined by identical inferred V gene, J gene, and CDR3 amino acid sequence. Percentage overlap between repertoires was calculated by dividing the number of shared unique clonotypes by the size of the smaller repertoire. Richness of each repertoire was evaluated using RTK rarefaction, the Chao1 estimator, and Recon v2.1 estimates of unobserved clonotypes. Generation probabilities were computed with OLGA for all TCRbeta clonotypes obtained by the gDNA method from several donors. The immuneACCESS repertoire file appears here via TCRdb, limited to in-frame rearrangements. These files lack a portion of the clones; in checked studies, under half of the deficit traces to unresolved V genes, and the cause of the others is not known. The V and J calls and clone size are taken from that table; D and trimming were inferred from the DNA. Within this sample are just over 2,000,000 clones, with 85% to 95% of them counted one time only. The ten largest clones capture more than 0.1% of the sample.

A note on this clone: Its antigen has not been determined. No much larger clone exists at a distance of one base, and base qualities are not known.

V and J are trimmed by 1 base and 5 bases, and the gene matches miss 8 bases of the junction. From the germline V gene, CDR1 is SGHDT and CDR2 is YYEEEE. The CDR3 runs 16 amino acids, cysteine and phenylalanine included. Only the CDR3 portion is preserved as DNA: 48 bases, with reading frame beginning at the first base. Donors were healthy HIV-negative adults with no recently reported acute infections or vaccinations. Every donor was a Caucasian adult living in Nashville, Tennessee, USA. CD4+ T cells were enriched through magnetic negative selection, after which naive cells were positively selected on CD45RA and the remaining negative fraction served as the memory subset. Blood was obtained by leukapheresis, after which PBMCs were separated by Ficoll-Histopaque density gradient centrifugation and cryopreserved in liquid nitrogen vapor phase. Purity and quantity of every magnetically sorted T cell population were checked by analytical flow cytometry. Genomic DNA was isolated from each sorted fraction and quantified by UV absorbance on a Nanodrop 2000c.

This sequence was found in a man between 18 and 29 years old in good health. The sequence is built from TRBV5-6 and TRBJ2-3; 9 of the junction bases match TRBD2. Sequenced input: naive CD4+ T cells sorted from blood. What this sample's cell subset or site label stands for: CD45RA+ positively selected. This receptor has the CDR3 CASSLYPSGKVDTQYF. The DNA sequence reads TGTGCCAGCAGCTTGTATCCTAGCGGGAAGGTAGATACGCAGTATTTT. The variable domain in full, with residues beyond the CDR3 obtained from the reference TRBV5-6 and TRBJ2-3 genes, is DAGVTQSPTHLIKTRGQQVTLRCSPKSGHDTVSWYQQALGQGPQFIFQYYEEEERQRGNFPDRFSGHQFPNYSSELNVNALLLGDSALYLCASSLYPSGKVDTQYFGPGTRLTVL.